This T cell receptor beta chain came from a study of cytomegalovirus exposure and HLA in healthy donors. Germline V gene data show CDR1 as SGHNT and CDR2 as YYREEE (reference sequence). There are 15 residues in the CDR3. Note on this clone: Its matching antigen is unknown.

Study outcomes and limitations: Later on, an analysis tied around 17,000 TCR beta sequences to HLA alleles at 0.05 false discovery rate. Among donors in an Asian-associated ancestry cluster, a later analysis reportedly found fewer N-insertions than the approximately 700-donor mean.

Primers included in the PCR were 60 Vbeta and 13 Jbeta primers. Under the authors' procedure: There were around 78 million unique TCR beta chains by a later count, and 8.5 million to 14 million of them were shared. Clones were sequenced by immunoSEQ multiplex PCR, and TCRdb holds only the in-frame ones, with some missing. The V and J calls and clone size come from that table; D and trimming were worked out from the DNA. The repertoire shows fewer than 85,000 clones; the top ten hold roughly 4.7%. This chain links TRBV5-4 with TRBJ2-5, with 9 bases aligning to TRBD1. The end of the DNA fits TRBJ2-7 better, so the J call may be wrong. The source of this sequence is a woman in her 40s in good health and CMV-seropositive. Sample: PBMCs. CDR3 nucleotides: TGTGCCAGCAGCGGGAGGACAGGGGATGAAAGCGAGCAGTACTTC. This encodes CASSGRTGDESEQYF.